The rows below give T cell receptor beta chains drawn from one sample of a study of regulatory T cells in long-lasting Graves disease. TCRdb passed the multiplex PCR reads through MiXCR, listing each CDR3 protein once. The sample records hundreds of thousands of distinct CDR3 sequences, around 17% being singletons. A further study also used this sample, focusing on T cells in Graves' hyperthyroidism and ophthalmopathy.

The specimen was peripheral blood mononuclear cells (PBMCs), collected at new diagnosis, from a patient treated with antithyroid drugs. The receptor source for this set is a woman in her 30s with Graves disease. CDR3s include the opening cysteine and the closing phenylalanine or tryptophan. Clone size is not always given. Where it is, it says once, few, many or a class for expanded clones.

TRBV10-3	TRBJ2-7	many	CAISGRESSSYEQYF
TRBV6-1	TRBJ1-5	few	CASRKDRGHGQPQHF
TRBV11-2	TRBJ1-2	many	CASSVSRANGYTF
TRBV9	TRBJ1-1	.	CASSDLTGRPEAFF
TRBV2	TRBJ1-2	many	CASIGPLNYGYTF
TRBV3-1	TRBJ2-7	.	CASSQDWDSYEQYF
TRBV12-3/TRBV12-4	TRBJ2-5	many	CASSLPGMETQYF
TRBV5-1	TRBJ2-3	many	CASNAGHGTDTQYF
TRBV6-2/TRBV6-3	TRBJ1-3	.	CASRGGVGLPSSGNTIYF
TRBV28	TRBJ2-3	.	CASSSPGQGYPNTQYF
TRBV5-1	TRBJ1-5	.	CASSLMGANQPQHF
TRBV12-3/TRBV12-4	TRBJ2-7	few	CASTQAGTGVEQYF
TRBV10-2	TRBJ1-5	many	CASRDVQGQPQHF
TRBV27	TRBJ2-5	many	CASSFGQGAQETQYF
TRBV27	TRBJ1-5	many	CASSFWGQVNQPQHF
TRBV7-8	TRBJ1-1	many	CASSIGTANTEAFF
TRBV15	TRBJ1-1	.	CATSRPPGTGPHTEAFF
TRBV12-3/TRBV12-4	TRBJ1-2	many	CASRGLTSSNYGYTF
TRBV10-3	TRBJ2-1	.	CAISRDRGNEQFF
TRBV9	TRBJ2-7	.	CASSEGTENYEQYF
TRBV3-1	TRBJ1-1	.	CASSHSITEAFF
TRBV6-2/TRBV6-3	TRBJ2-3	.	CASSRDTVRSDTQYF
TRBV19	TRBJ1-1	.	CASSNSPRTGFAEAFF
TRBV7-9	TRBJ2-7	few	CASSLEKGFPSSYEQYF
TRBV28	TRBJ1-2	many	CASSSGAYGYTF
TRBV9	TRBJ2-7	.	CASSSGTSSEQYF
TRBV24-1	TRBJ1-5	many	CATSEAGRGDNQPQHF
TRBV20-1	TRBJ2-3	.	CSARHGLAVTDTQYF
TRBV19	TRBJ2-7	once	CASSILGTDEQYF
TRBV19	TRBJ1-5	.	CASSNSYQPQHF
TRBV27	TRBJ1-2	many	CASSFKQGFNYGYTF
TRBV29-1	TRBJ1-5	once	CSVGAGNRPQHF
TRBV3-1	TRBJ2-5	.	CASSQIGLAGGPILQETQYF